These 21 T cell receptor beta chains share one sample of origin, sequenced in a study of T cell changes during pregnancy in multiple sclerosis. Using immunoSEQ multiplex PCR, the repertoire was profiled, and TCRdb retains in-frame clones only, with some absent. The sample yields approximately 36,000 clones, roughly 93% seen once. The material was CD4+ T cells from peripheral blood mononuclear cells, obtained in the first trimester of pregnancy. The origin of the receptors is a female donor with multiple sclerosis, enrolled in a pregnancy study.

This clone is a singleton in its sample. This chain links TRBV7-8 with TRBJ1-5; 9 bases match TRBD1. With 4 bases clipped from V and 1 base from J, the junction kept 2 bases outside the gene matches. The CDR3 runs to 15 residues. Germline V gene sequence: CDR1 SGHVS, CDR2 FQNEAQ. The CDR3 bases are TGTGCCAGCAGCTCCGGGACAGGGAGCAATCAGCCCCAGCATTTT. It encodes CASSSGTGSNQPQHF.

This rearrangement joins TRBV7-7 to TRBJ2-5, with a tentative D call TRBD1 (5 bases). CDR3 length: 13 amino acids. Germline lookup yields CDR1 SSHAT and CDR2 FNYEAQ (reference sequence). V was cut by 1 base and J by 5 bases, with 8 bases left in between. The CDR3 coding sequence is TGTGCCAGCAGCTTAGAGGGGCCGGAGACCCAGTACTTC. Encoded protein: CASSLEGPETQYF.

This sequence joins TRBV14 and TRBJ1-2, with 10 bases identical to TRBD1. This CDR3 has 17 amino acids. Per germline, CDR1 SGHDN and CDR2 FVKESK. V trimming: 1 base; J trimming: 3 bases; junction bases outside the gene matches: 8. The CDR3 protein is CASSQARTGGIYYGYTF. The CDR3 coding sequence is TGTGCCAGCAGCCAAGCGAGGACAGGGGGAATCTACTATGGCTACACCTTC.

The chain carries TRBV5-1 and TRBJ1-2; tentative D call: TRBD1 (6 bases). Germline lookup yields CDR1 SGHRS and CDR2 YFSETQ. Deletions cut 4 bases from V and 8 bases from J, with 18 bases between. The CDR3 length is 14 residues. The CDR3 protein is CASSQAGGAQGYTF. The CDR3 bases are TGCGCCAGCAGCCAGGCTGGGGGGGCGCAAGGCTACACCTTC.

This clone was seen a single time. The CDR3 sequence is CASSYSGGSYNSPLHF. CDR3 DNA: TGTGCCAGCAGTTACTCAGGGGGCTCCTATAATTCACCCCTCCACTTT. This chain uses TRBV6-6 with TRBJ1-6, with a tentative D call TRBD1 (6 bases). With 0 bases removed from V and 0 bases from J, the gap between germline ends came to 6 bases. The germline gives CDR1 MNHNY, CDR2 SVGAGI (reference sequence). The CDR3 length is 16 residues.

V gene TRBV18 combines with J gene TRBJ1-2; D unresolved. Germline lookup yields CDR1 KGHSH and CDR2 LQKENI. The CDR3 loop spans 13 amino acids. With 2 bases removed from V and 0 bases from J, the gap between germline ends came to 4 bases. CDR3 sequence: CASSPDTNYGYTF. The DNA for the CDR3 is TGTGCCAGCTCACCAGACACTAACTATGGCTACACCTTC.

The chain is built from TRBV6-6 and TRBJ1-2; D call uncertain. This CDR3 is 14 amino acids long. Looked up from germline, CDR1 is MNHNY and CDR2 is SVGAGI (reference sequence). Trimming cost V 7 bases and J 0 bases, with 12 bases left between them. The CDR3, as DNA: TGTGCCAGCACCGGGTCGTCTACTAACTATGGCTACACCTTC. Residues: CASTGSSTNYGYTF.

The rearrangement joins TRBV19 to TRBJ2-7; 8 bases line up with TRBD1. The germline gives CDR1 LNHDA, CDR2 SQIVND (reference sequence). This CDR3 has 15 amino acids. The junction had 7 bases not matched to a gene; V was cut back by 3 bases and J by 3 bases. CDR3 nucleotides: TGTGCCAGTAGTATCTATCCGGGACAGGACTACGAGCAGTACTTC. Encoded protein: CASSIYPGQDYEQYF.

This clone was observed a handful of times. V gene TRBV14 combines with J gene TRBJ1-6; D gene unclear. Trimming removed 0 bases at V and 6 bases at J, with 9 bases between. The CDR3 spans 15 residues. Per germline, CDR1 SGHDN and CDR2 FVKESK. The CDR3 spells CASSQDNLFNSPLHF. The CDR3 nucleotides read TGTGCCAGCAGCCAAGATAACTTATTTAATTCACCCCTCCACTTT.

The gene calls are TRBV6-1 and TRBJ1-2; weak D call: TRBD1 (5 bases). Germline CDR1 reads MNHNS; CDR2 reads SASEGT. Trimming left V 8 bases short and J 0 bases short, with 16 bases between. This CDR3 contains 15 residues. The CDR3 DNA reads TGTGCCAGCCGCAGGCAGGGAAATGCTAACTATGGCTACACCTTC. Protein product: CASRRQGNANYGYTF.

This chain links TRBV27 with TRBJ2-7, with D perhaps TRBD1 (6 bases). Germline V gene data show CDR1 as MNHEY and CDR2 as SMNVEV (reference sequence). The CDR3 extends over 14 amino acids. The ends were cut back, 5 bases at V and 2 bases at J, with 13 bases in the middle. The CDR3 here is CASSTWGQTYEQYF. CDR3 sequence (DNA): TGTGCCAGCAGTACCTGGGGACAAACCTACGAGCAGTACTTC.

The rearrangement uses TRBV7-3 and TRBJ2-2, with TRBD2 identical over 10 bases. V was clipped by 5 bases and J by 6 bases; unmatched bases: 9. This CDR3 has 16 amino acids. The germline CDR1 and CDR2 sequences are SGHTA and FQGTGA. Here the CDR3 reads CASSQGLAGVSGELFF. CDR3 nucleotide sequence: TGTGCCAGCAGCCAGGGGCTAGCGGGAGTTTCCGGGGAGCTGTTTTTT.

This chain uses TRBV7-8 with TRBJ1-6; 8 nucleotides line up with TRBD1. The CDR3 consists of 19 residues. Germline CDR1 SGHVS, CDR2 FQNEAQ. V shed 5 bases, J shed 0 bases, and the junction held 12 bases outside the gene matches. CDR3 DNA sequence: TGTGCCAGCAGCCGAAAAACGGGACAGGAGAGCTCCTATAATTCACCCCTCCACTTT. It is translated as CASSRKTGQESSYNSPLHF. Drawing the rest from reference TRBV7-8 and TRBJ1-6, the complete variable domain is GAGVSQSPRYKVAKRGQDVALRCDPISGHVSLFWYQQALGQGPEFLTYFQNEAQLDKSGLPSDRFFAERPEGSVSTLKIQRTQQEDSAVYLCASSRKTGQESSYNSPLHFGNGTRLTVT.

The CDR3 coding sequence is TGTGCCAGTTGGGACAGGGGCGCCGGGGAGCTGTTTTTT. Protein sequence: CASWDRGAGELFF. The chain carries TRBV19 and TRBJ2-2, with 10 nucleotides matching TRBD1. CDR3 length: 13 residues. V trimming: 8 bases; J trimming: 6 bases; junction bases outside the gene matches: 3. Germline V gene sequence: CDR1 LNHDA, CDR2 SQIVND (reference sequence).

V is TRBV19 and J is TRBJ1-5; 8 bases agree with TRBD1. The CDR3 runs to 15 residues. In germline, CDR1 is LNHDA, CDR2 SQIVND (reference sequence). J gave up 1 base and V 6 bases, and 5 bases lay outside the gene matches. This chain's CDR3 is CASRGTGISNQPQHF. CDR3 coding DNA: TGTGCCAGTAGGGGGACAGGTATCAGCAATCAGCCCCAGCATTTT.

The rearrangement joins TRBV6-5 to TRBJ2-1, with D tentatively TRBD2 (6 bases). Germline lookup yields CDR1 MNHEY and CDR2 SVGAGI. V was shortened by 7 bases and J by 4 bases, with 14 bases between the two germline ends. The CDR3 runs 14 residues. In DNA, the CDR3 is TGTGCCAGCACTCGGGGGAGAGGGTACAATGAGCAGTTCTTC. Translation gives CASTRGRGYNEQFF.

The chain links TRBV5-1 to TRBJ2-5, with D possibly matching TRBD2 (5 bases). Germline V gives CDR1 SGHRS, CDR2 YFSETQ. The germline V and J ends were trimmed by 4 bases and 2 bases, with 12 bases remaining between them. CDR3 length: 14 residues. The CDR3 DNA reads as TGCGCCAGCAGCGGCGCGGGCCAGCAAGAGACCCAGTACTTC. Translated: CASSGAGQQETQYF.

This rearrangement joins TRBV4-1 to TRBJ2-2, with D unresolved. The germline V gene has CDR1 MGHRA and CDR2 YSYEKL. This CDR3 is built from 14 residues. V was pared by 6 bases and J by 2 bases, with 10 bases between. CDR3 in amino acids: CASSRLENTGELFF. The CDR3 bases are TGCGCCAGCAGTCGACTGGAAAACACCGGGGAGCTGTTTTTT.

The rearrangement uses TRBV5-4 and TRBJ1-2, with D maybe TRBD1 (5 bases). Germline values: CDR1 SGHNT, CDR2 YYREEE (reference sequence). The CDR3 loop spans 12 amino acids. The V end was cut by 7 bases, the J end by 2 bases, with 9 bases between. The CDR3 nucleotides read TGTGCCAGCCGGGGGGTCAACTATGGCTACACCTTC. Translated, it gives CASRGVNYGYTF.

The genes are TRBV13 and TRBJ1-3, with a possible D match to TRBD1 (6 bases). This CDR3 comprises 14 residues. V was trimmed by 4 bases and J by 8 bases, leaving 15 bases between them. Germline V CDR1 and CDR2: PRHDT, FYEKMQ (reference sequence). Here the CDR3 DNA reads TGTGCCAGCAGCTCCCGTGACAGGTGGGACACCATATATTTT. Encoded protein: CASSSRDRWDTIYF.

A few counts support this clone. The chain has TRBV2 and TRBJ1-2; 7 nucleotides match TRBD1. The germline V gene encodes CDR1 SNHLY and CDR2 FYNNEI. The CDR3 length is 13 residues. After removal of 6 bases from V and 5 bases from J, the junction contained 6 bases not matched to a gene. The CDR3 region is CASSPGTDYGYTF. CDR3 in DNA: TGTGCCAGCAGCCCCGGGACAGATTATGGCTACACCTTC.